This TCR beta chain was obtained from a study of shared clonotypes between healthy human individuals. Germline CDR1 is LNHDA and CDR2 is SQIVND (reference sequence). J lost 0 bases, V lost 10 bases, and 14 bases had no gene match. This CDR3 has 17 amino acids. All the donors were Caucasian adults who lived in Nashville, Tennessee. CD4+ cells were split into CD45RA+ naive and CD45RA-negative memory subsets. Clones were sequenced by immunoSEQ multiplex PCR, and TCRdb holds only the in-frame ones, with some missing. The sample records about 680,000 clones, 73% being singletons. Specimen: memory CD4+ T cells sorted from blood. The sample's subset: CD45RA-negative fraction. The chain employs TRBV19 and TRBJ2-5; 10 positions match TRBD2. This clonotype was obtained from a woman aged 25 to 39 in good health. CDR3 DNA sequence: TGTGCCACCGAGGGGGTCGAGCGGGAGGGGTACCAAGAGACCCAGTACTTC. Its translation is CATEGVEREGYQETQYF. Variable domain in full (rest from reference TRBV19 and TRBJ2-5): DGGITQSPKYLFRKEGQNVTLSCEQNLNHDAMYWYRQDPGQGLRLIYYSQIVNDFQKGDIAEGYSVSREKKESFPLTVTSAQKNPTAFYLCATEGVEREGYQETQYFGPGTRLLVL.